This TCR beta chain was recorded in a study of response to subunit inactivated influenza vaccine. CDR1 and CDR2 (germline): SGHNT, YENEEA. Trimming took 5 bases from V and 10 from J; bases not matched to a gene: 7. CDR3 size: 13 residues. Notes on the study in general: New T cells are recruited in small numbers by each seasonal influenza vaccination, according to the authors' suggestion.

TCRdb redid the calling of the RT-PCR reads with MiXCR, one entry per CDR3 protein. This table has a few hundred thousand distinct CDR3 sequences, over 9.5% appearing once. Only a few counts were recorded for this clonotype. Its antigen remains unidentified. This clonotype was sampled from a man over 45 who received an inactivated influenza vaccine. This chain connects TRBV11-3 to TRBJ2-1; 8 nucleotides align to TRBD1. The input for sequencing was PBMCs from blood, taken roughly 46 days after vaccination. The CDR3 here is CASSPRTGSEQFF. As DNA, the CDR3 is TGTGCCAGCAGCCCCCGGACAGGGTCGGAGCAGTTCTTC.